The 29 T cell receptor beta chains listed next were all sequenced from one sample in a study of T-cell reconstitution after alpha-beta-depleted transplantation in children. Preparing the TCRbeta library involved the use of unique molecular identifiers. TCRdb ran MiXCR on the PCR reads and lists one entry per CDR3 protein. The table includes some 830,000 distinct CDR3 sequences, approximately 15% detected once. The specimen comprised PBMCs, mostly from graft donor cells, sampled 360 days after TCRalphabeta/CD19-depleted stem cell transplant. The receptors were sampled from a male patient aged 10 to 17 who had a stem cell transplant for acute lymphoblastic leukemia, so the T cells may come from the graft donor.

This chain links TRBV5-1 with TRBJ2-3; TRBD2 matches 12 bases. In germline, CDR1 is SGHRS, CDR2 YFSETQ. J was trimmed by 1 base and V by 2 bases; bases with no gene match: 8. The CDR3 totals 18 residues. CDR3 in amino acids: CASSFPSGRAEGTDTQYF. Here the CDR3 DNA reads TGCGCCAGCAGCTTCCCTAGCGGGAGGGCCGAGGGCACAGATACGCAGTATTTT.

This clonotype turned up a few times. The chain uses TRBV6-1 and TRBJ1-1; a possible D gene is TRBD1 (5 bases). Deletions cut 8 bases from V and 6 bases from J, with 16 bases between. The CDR3 is 13 residues long. Germline CDR1 and CDR2: MNHNS and SASEGT. The CDR3 DNA sequence: TGTGCCAGCCGCGACCTCGGACACCCTGAAGCTTTCTTT. This sequence encodes CASRDLGHPEAFF.

This clonotype was seen at least ten times. V and J are TRBV9 and TRBJ2-3; 13 bases are shared with TRBD2. Trimming took 3 bases from V and 4 from J; bases not matched to a gene: 5. There are 16 residues in the CDR3. Looked up from germline, CDR1 is SGDLS and CDR2 is YYNGEE. DNA of the CDR3: TGTGCCAGCAGCGCGACTAGCGGGAGGAGCGCAGATACGCAGTATTTT. Protein sequence: CASSATSGRSADTQYF.

The chain combines TRBV5-1 with TRBJ2-1; 10 nucleotides line up with TRBD2. The CDR3 contains 20 residues. In germline, CDR1 is SGHRS, CDR2 YFSETQ. V dropped 3 bases and J dropped 0; count of bases not matched to a gene: 15. The DNA of the CDR3 is TGCGCCAGCAGCTATCGGACTAGCGGAGGACAATCTTACTCCTACAATGAGCAGTTCTTC. Its protein product is CASSYRTSGGQSYSYNEQFF.

The V call is TRBV7-9, the J call TRBJ1-2; D unclear. The germline V and J ends were trimmed by 3 bases and 3 bases, with 11 bases remaining between them. The CDR3 totals 14 residues. Germline values: CDR1 SEHNR, CDR2 FQNEAQ (reference sequence). CDR3 sequence (DNA): TGTGCCAGCAGCTTGGTCAGATTCGACTATGGCTACACCTTC. Its protein is CASSLVRFDYGYTF.

This clonotype was detected a few times. The chain carries TRBV12-3 or TRBV12-4 and TRBJ2-5; 9 bases map to TRBD2. J was trimmed by 5 bases and V by 6 bases; bases with no gene match: 7. The CDR3 has 14 residues. The CDR3 region has the DNA TGTGCCAGCAGGCGTAGCGGGAGTGGTGAGACCCAGTACTTC. Translating gives CASRRSGSGETQYF.

This clonotype was counted many times. This chain uses TRBV27 with TRBJ1-2; 7 nucleotides align to TRBD1. Germline V gene lookup returns CDR1 MNHEY and CDR2 SMNVEV (reference sequence). V lost 10 bases, J lost 7 bases, and 9 bases stayed unmatched. This CDR3 comprises 12 residues. Written as DNA, the CDR3 is TGTGCCACATTACAGGGGCTGGGTGGCTACACCTTC. This translates into CATLQGLGGYTF.

This clonotype was recorded many times. This chain connects TRBV20-1 to TRBJ2-7, with 9 bases lining up with TRBD2. CDR1 DFQATT and CDR2 SNEGSKA come from the germline V gene (reference sequence). The V segment lost 3 bases and the J segment 3 bases; nucleotides outside the gene matches: 12. This CDR3 has 16 amino acids. DNA for the CDR3: TGCAGTGCTAGGGGTAGACTAGCGGAGGGGGGCTACGAGCAGTACTTC. Its translation: CSARGRLAEGGYEQYF.

This rearrangement joins TRBV18 to TRBJ2-5; 9 positions match TRBD1. CDR1 is KGHSH and CDR2 is LQKENI in the germline V gene. The CDR3 is 14 amino acids. The V segment lost 3 bases and the J segment 5 bases; nucleotides outside the gene matches: 4. CDR3 DNA sequence: TGTGCCAGCTCACCCGGGACAGGGATGGAGACCCAGTACTTC. Amino acid sequence: CASSPGTGMETQYF.

There are many counts of this clonotype. The genes are TRBV12-3 or TRBV12-4 and TRBJ1-1; no definite D call. Trimming removed 2 bases from V and 0 bases from J, with 7 bases in between. This CDR3 comprises 14 residues. CDR3 loop: CASSLRRLNTEAFF. Written as DNA, the CDR3 is TGTGCCAGCAGTTTACGCAGGCTGAACACTGAAGCTTTCTTT.

The chain recombines TRBV5-6 with TRBJ2-7; 11 positions match TRBD2. This CDR3 spans 19 amino acids. J gave up 1 base and V 2 bases, and 14 bases lay outside the gene matches. Per germline, CDR1 SGHDT and CDR2 YYEEEE. The CDR3 sequence: CASSFPPGTSGLDSYEQYF. The DNA for the CDR3 is TGTGCCAGCAGCTTCCCCCCGGGGACTAGCGGCCTAGATTCCTACGAGCAGTACTTC. Using reference TRBV5-6 and TRBJ2-7 for the parts outside the CDR3, the full variable domain is DAGVTQSPTHLIKTRGQQVTLRCSPKSGHDTVSWYQQALGQGPQFIFQYYEEEERQRGNFPDRFSGHQFPNYSSELNVNALLLGDSALYLCASSFPPGTSGLDSYEQYFGPGTRLTVT.

The chain is built from TRBV20-1 and TRBJ1-2, with 9 bases identical to TRBD1. This CDR3 has 14 amino acids. CDR1 and CDR2 from the germline V gene are DFQATT and SNEGSKA (reference sequence). The J segment lost 8 bases and the V segment lost 6 bases, leaving 13 bases of the junction unmatched. The CDR3 protein is CSAHRDRATRGYTF. The CDR3, as DNA: TGCAGTGCCCACAGGGACAGGGCCACCCGGGGCTACACCTTC.

This clonotype came up once. V usage is TRBV7-9 and J usage is TRBJ2-5, with 14 bases aligning to TRBD2. V was clipped by 5 bases and J by 2 bases; unmatched bases: 4. Germline assignment: CDR1 SEHNR and CDR2 FQNEAQ (reference sequence). The CDR3 has 16 amino acids. The DNA for the CDR3 is TGTGCCAGCAGCGCCAGACTAGCGGGAGGGCAAGAGACCCAGTACTTC. Translated: CASSARLAGGQETQYF.

This clonotype appeared a few times. CDR3 bases: TGCAGTGCTGGACTAGCGGGAGGGTCCTACGAGCAGTACTTC. Protein: CSAGLAGGSYEQYF. V gene TRBV20-1 combines with J gene TRBJ2-7; TRBD2 matches at 15 bases. Germline CDR1 reads DFQATT; CDR2 reads SNEGSKA (reference sequence). V trimming: 5 bases; J trimming: 1 base; junction bases outside the gene matches: 0. The CDR3 loop spans 14 amino acids.

This clonotype was seen a few times. The chain uses TRBV7-2 and TRBJ2-3, with a possible D match to TRBD2 (6 bases). This CDR3 comprises 16 residues. The V end was cut by 1 base, the J end by 2 bases, with 13 bases between. CDR1 SGHTA and CDR2 FQGNSA come from the germline V gene. The CDR3 region has the DNA TGTGCCAGCAGCTTAGGGAGGATAGCGGTCACAGATACGCAGTATTTT. Translated, it gives CASSLGRIAVTDTQYF.

This clonotype was seen a few times. The chain links TRBV5-5 to TRBJ2-7; D not resolved. There are 15 residues in the CDR3. The germline CDR1 and CDR2 sequences are SGHKS and YYEKEE (reference sequence). Trimming stripped 0 bases from V and 0 bases from J, with 10 bases between. The CDR3 region is CASSLEGYSSYEQYF. DNA of the CDR3: TGTGCCAGCAGCTTGGAGGGTTATAGCTCCTACGAGCAGTACTTC. The complete variable domain, with remaining parts taken from reference TRBV5-5 and TRBJ2-7, reads DAGVTQSPTHLIKTRGQQVTLRCSPISGHKSVSWYQQVLGQGPQFIFQYYEKEERGRGNFPDRFSARQFPNYSSELNVNALLLGDSALYLCASSLEGYSSYEQYFGPGTRLTVT.

This clonotype has a handful of counts. The gene calls are TRBV7-2 and TRBJ2-5, with D perhaps TRBD1 (6 bases). Germline CDR1 SGHTA, CDR2 FQGNSA. This CDR3 comprises 15 residues. V was clipped by 5 bases and J by 4 bases, with 17 bases between them. The CDR3 loop is CASSHTDSLRETQYF. The CDR3 DNA reads as TGTGCCAGCAGCCACACGGACAGTTTACGAGAGACCCAGTACTTC.

The V and J genes are TRBV4-1 and TRBJ2-6; 9 bases fit TRBD1. CDR3 length: 21 amino acids. Trimming took 0 bases from V and 0 from J; bases not matched to a gene: 12. The germline gives CDR1 MGHRA, CDR2 YSYEKL. The CDR3 nucleotides are TGCGCCAGCAGCCAAGACCCGGGACAGGGAAGGATCTTCTCTGGGGCCAACGTCCTGACTTTC. Translated, it gives CASSQDPGQGRIFSGANVLTF.

The sample holds a few counts of this clonotype. The chain has TRBV25-1 and TRBJ2-5; D gene uncertain. CDR1 is MGHDK, CDR2 SYGVNS, per germline. This CDR3 region has 13 residues. V was pared by 0 bases and J by 5 bases, with 7 bases between. This chain's CDR3 is CASSEYNEETQYF. Written as DNA, the CDR3 is TGTGCCAGCAGTGAATATAATGAGGAGACCCAGTACTTC. The variable domain in full, with the rest retrieved from reference TRBV25-1 and TRBJ2-5, is EADIYQTPRYLVIGTGKKITLECSQTMGHDKMYWYQQDPGMELHLIHYSYGVNSTEKGDLSSESTVSRIRTEHFPLTLESARPSHTSQYLCASSEYNEETQYFGPGTRLLVL.

This chain uses TRBV3-1 with TRBJ2-1; 8 bases align to TRBD2. The J segment lost 7 bases and the V segment lost 5 bases, leaving 19 bases of the junction unmatched. This CDR3 region has 18 residues. In germline, CDR1 is LGHDT, CDR2 YNNKEL (reference sequence). The CDR3 sequence is CASSAGGLAKRGGNEQFF. DNA for the CDR3: TGTGCCAGCAGCGCTGGCGGACTAGCCAAAAGGGGAGGAAATGAGCAGTTCTTC.

The sample holds a few counts of this clonotype. V is TRBV6-2 or TRBV6-3 and J is TRBJ2-1; D uncertain. The CDR3 spans 16 residues. Trimming took off 2 bases at V and 3 bases at J, with 14 bases between the two ends. Germline CDR1 reads MNHEY; CDR2 reads SVGEGT. CDR3 nucleotides: TGTGCCAGCAGTTACGGACCCCGAGCTGGCTACAATGAGCAGTTCTTC. The encoded protein is CASSYGPRAGYNEQFF.

This clonotype was recorded at least ten times. The V call is TRBV10-3, the J call TRBJ2-5; maybe TRBD1 (6 bases). The CDR3 has 12 residues. V was cut by 6 bases and J by 4 bases, with 9 bases left in between. Germline assignment: CDR1 ENHRY and CDR2 SYGVKD. The CDR3 sequence: CAISSRGETQYF. Here the CDR3 DNA reads TGTGCCATCAGCTCCAGGGGAGAGACCCAGTACTTC.

The chain combines TRBV5-1 with TRBJ2-7, with D possibly matching TRBD1 (6 bases). From germline, CDR1 is SGHRS and CDR2 YFSETQ. V was shortened by 4 bases and J by 2 bases, with 13 bases between the two germline ends. The CDR3 is made up of 14 amino acids. In DNA, the CDR3 is TGCGCCAGCAGCGTGACAGGCGCAGCCTACGAGCAGTACTTC. Translation: CASSVTGAAYEQYF.

The chain combines TRBV12-3 or TRBV12-4 with TRBJ2-1, with 10 bases matching TRBD2. This CDR3 comprises 20 residues. V dropped 5 bases and J dropped 3; count of bases not matched to a gene: 19. For the CDR3, the DNA is TGTGCCAGCAGTCCGGGCACCTCGGGGGGTAGCGGGAGGAACTACAATGAGCAGTTCTTC. It encodes CASSPGTSGGSGRNYNEQFF.

CDR3 amino acids: CASSQDLAGDGYNEQFF. DNA of the CDR3: TGCGCCAGCAGCCAAGATCTAGCGGGAGATGGCTACAATGAGCAGTTCTTC. This chain uses TRBV4-1 with TRBJ2-1, with 10 bases lining up with TRBD2. Germline V gives CDR1 MGHRA, CDR2 YSYEKL. CDR3 length: 17 amino acids. Trimming removed 0 bases from V and 3 bases from J; junction bases left unmatched: 5.

This clonotype has a handful of counts. V is TRBV27 and J is TRBJ2-7; 9 nucleotides match TRBD1. V lost 6 bases and J lost 4; bases outside the gene matches: 16. CDR3 size: 17 residues. Germline V lookup: CDR1 MNHEY, CDR2 SMNVEV (reference sequence). The CDR3 spells CASSSNDRGFFGYEQYF. The DNA of the CDR3 is TGTGCCAGCAGCTCCAATGACAGGGGGTTTTTTGGGTACGAGCAGTACTTC.

V is TRBV6-1 and J is TRBJ2-6; a possible D gene is TRBD1 (6 bases). Germline V CDR1 and CDR2: MNHNS, SASEGT. The CDR3 is made up of 15 amino acids. Trimming shortened V by 6 bases and J by 4 bases, and 13 bases separated the two germline ends. The CDR3, as DNA: TGTGCCAGCAGAGACCAGGGGACGGGGGCCAACGTCCTGACTTTC. Translating gives CASRDQGTGANVLTF.

The chain carries TRBV15 and TRBJ1-4, with 11 positions matching TRBD1. The trim removed 1 base at V and 10 bases at J, leaving 5 bases unmatched. This CDR3 region has 15 residues. Looked up from germline, CDR1 is LNHNV and CDR2 is YYDKDF (reference sequence). As DNA, the CDR3 is TGTGCCACCAGCAGAGTTGGGACAGGGGGTCGAAAACTGTTTTTT. Protein product: CATSRVGTGGRKLFF.

This clonotype was seen repeatedly, ten times or more. This chain connects TRBV9 to TRBJ2-3, with 7 bases matching TRBD1. The length of the CDR3 is 14 residues. V shed 2 bases, J shed 2 bases, and the junction held 2 bases outside the gene matches. In germline, CDR1 is SGDLS, CDR2 YYNGEE. CDR3 residues: CASSVTGNTDTQYF. In DNA form, the CDR3 reads TGTGCCAGCAGCGTGACAGGGAACACAGATACGCAGTATTTT.